This T cell receptor beta chain was recorded in a study of cytomegalovirus exposure and HLA in healthy donors. Study results and limitations: The authors considered a cluster of highly shared sequence variants likely to be a sequencing artifact. In a later analysis, specific HLA alleles were associated with approximately 16,000 TCR beta sequences at a 0.05 false discovery rate.

V lost 0 bases and J lost 1, with 9 bases in between. Germline assignment: CDR1 MNHEY and CDR2 SMNVEV (reference sequence). The CDR3 is 15 amino acids. The primer mix had 60 Vbeta and 13 Jbeta primers. TCRdb's table, derived via immunoSEQ multiplex PCR, lists solely in-frame clones and lacks some. This sample carries more than 150,000 clones, 80% to 85% of them seen once, and the ten largest clones take 0.35% to 0.45%. As concerns this clone: Its antigen is as yet unknown.

The chain uses TRBV27 and TRBJ1-1; D gene uncertain. The sequence derives from a boy aged 2 to 9 in good health and CMV-seronegative. The source material was PBMCs. The CDR3 sequence: CASSLSRIANTEAFF. In DNA, the CDR3 is TGTGCCAGCAGTTTATCCCGGATAGCGAACACTGAAGCTTTCTTT.